This TCR beta chain was identified in a study of T cell changes during pregnancy in multiple sclerosis. In this sample, this clone turned up once. Only in-frame clones appear in the TCRdb table, and some are missing; sequencing was by immunoSEQ multiplex PCR. This table has roughly 90,000 clones, approximately 89% appearing once. The CDR3 runs to 16 residues. With 5 bases clipped from V and 4 bases from J, the junction kept 7 bases outside the gene matches. Germline CDR1 is LNHDA and CDR2 is SQIVND (reference sequence). The chain couples TRBV19 to TRBJ2-1; 11 nucleotides agree with TRBD1. This sample comprised peripheral blood, obtained before pregnancy. This TCR was recovered from a female donor with multiple sclerosis, enrolled in a pregnancy study. The CDR3 loop is CASSVGTGGRYNEQFF. DNA of the CDR3: TGTGCCAGTAGTGTGGGGACAGGGGGACGTTACAATGAGCAGTTCTTC.